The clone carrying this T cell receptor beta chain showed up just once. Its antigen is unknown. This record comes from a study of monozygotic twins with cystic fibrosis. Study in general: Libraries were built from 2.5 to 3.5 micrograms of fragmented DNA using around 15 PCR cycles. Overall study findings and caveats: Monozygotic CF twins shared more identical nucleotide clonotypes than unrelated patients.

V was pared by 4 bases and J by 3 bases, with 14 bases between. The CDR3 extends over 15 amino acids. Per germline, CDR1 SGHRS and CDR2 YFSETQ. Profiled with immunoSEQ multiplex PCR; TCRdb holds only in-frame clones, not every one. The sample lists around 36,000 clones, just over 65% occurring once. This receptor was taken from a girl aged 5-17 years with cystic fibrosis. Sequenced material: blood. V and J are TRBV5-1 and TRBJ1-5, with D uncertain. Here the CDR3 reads CASSAGGGPNQPQHF. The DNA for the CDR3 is TGCGCCAGCAGCGCGGGCGGCGGCCCCAATCAGCCCCAGCATTTT.